This T cell receptor (beta chain) was captured in a study of post-analysis software for immune sequencing data. Study observations and caveats: The F measure placed samples prepared in the same batch into strongly shared clusters. Elevated frequency relative to controls characterized four or five TRBV segments in patients, TRBV5-6, TRBV5-1 and TRBV20-1 among them.

Unique molecular identifiers tagged the TCR beta cDNA libraries. T cells, roughly 1 to 10 million of them, yielded a few hundred thousand cDNA molecules. Each CDR3 protein is one row after TCRdb ran MiXCR on the PCR reads. The repertoire has hundreds of thousands of distinct CDR3 sequences, 40% to 55% of them found once; the top ten carry 9.5% to 13%. The CDR3 contains 18 residues. V lost 4 bases to trimming and J lost 1 base; unmatched junction nucleotides: 7. Of note for this clonotype: Its target is unknown.

Sequences were obtained from blood. This sequence was found in a girl aged 5-17 years with multiple sclerosis. The chain joins TRBV12-3 or TRBV12-4 to TRBJ2-6; 10 bases match TRBD1. The CDR3 loop reads CASSSPGQGTSGANVLTF. As DNA, the CDR3 is TGTGCCAGCAGTTCCCCGGGACAGGGGACGTCTGGGGCCAACGTCCTGACTTTC.